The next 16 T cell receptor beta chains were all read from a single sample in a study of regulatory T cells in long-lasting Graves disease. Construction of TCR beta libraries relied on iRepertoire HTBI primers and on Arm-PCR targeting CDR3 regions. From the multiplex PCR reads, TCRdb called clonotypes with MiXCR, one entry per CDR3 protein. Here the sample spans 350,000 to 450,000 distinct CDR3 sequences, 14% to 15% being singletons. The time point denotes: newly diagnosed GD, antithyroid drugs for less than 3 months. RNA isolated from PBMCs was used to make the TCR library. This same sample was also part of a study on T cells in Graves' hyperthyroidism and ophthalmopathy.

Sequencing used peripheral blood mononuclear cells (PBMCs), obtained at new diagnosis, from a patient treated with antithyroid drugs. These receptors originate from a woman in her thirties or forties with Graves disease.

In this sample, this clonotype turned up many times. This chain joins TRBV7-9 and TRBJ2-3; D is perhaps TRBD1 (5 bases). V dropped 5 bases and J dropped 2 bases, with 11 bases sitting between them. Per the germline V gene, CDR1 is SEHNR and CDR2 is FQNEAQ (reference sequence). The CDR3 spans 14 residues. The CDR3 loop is CASSQRQNTDTQYF. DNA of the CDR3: TGTGCCAGCAGCCAGAGACAGAACACAGATACGCAGTATTTT.

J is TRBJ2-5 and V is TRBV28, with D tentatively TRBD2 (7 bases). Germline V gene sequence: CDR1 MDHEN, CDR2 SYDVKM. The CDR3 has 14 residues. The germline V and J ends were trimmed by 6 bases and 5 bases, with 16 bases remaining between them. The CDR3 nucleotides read TGTGCCAGCAGCCCTGACGGGGGGCTTGAGACCCAGTACTTC. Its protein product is CASSPDGGLETQYF.

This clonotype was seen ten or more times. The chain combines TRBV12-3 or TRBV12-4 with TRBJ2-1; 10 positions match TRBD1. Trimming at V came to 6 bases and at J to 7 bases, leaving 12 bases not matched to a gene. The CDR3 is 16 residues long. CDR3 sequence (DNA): TGTGCCAGCAGCCTCACTCCGGGACAGGGGAGGAATGAGCAGTTCTTC. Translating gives CASSLTPGQGRNEQFF.

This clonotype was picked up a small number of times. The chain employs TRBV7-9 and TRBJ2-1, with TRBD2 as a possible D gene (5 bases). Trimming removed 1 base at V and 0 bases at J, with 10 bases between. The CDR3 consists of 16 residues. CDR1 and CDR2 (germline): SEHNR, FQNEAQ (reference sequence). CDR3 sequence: CASSLGGYRSYNEQFF. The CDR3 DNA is TGTGCCAGCAGCTTAGGAGGGTACCGCTCCTACAATGAGCAGTTCTTC.

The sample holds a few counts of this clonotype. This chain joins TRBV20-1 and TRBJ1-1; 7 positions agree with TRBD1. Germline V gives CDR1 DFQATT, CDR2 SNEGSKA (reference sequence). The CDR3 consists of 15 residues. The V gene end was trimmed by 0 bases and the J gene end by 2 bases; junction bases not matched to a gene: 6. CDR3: CSARDPRQGNTEAFF. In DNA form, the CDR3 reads TGCAGTGCTAGAGACCCCCGACAGGGTAACACTGAAGCTTTCTTT.

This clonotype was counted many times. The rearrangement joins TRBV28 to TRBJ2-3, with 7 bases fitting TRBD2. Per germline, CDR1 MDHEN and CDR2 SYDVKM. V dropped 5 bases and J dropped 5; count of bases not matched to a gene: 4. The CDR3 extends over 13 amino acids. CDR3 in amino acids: CASSHGLEDTQYF. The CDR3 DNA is TGTGCCAGCAGTCATGGACTAGAAGATACGCAGTATTTT.

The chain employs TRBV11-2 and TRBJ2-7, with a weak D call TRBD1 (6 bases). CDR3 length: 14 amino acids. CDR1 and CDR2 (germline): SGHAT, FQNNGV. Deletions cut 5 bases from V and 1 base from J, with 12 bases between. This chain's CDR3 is CASSAGQSSYEQYF. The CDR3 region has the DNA TGTGCCAGCAGCGCTGGACAGTCTTCCTACGAGCAGTACTTC.

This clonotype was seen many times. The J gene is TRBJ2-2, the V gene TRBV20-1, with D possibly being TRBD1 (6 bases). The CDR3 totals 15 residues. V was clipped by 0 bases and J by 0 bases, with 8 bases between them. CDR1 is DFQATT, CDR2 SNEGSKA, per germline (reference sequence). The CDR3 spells CSARDSGANTGELFF. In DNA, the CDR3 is TGCAGTGCTAGAGATTCAGGGGCGAACACCGGGGAGCTGTTTTTT.

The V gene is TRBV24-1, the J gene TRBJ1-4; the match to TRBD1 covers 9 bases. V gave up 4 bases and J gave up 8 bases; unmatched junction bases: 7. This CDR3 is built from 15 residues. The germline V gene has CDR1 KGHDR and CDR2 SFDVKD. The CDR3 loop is CATSDSGTGREKLFF. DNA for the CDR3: TGTGCCACCAGTGACTCCGGGACAGGGAGAGAAAAACTGTTTTTT.

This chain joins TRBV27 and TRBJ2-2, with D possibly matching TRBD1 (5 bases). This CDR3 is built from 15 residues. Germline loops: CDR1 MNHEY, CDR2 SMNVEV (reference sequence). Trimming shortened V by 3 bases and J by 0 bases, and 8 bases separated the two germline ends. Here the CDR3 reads CASSFQGANTGELFF. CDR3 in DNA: TGTGCCAGCAGTTTCCAGGGTGCGAACACCGGGGAGCTGTTTTTT.

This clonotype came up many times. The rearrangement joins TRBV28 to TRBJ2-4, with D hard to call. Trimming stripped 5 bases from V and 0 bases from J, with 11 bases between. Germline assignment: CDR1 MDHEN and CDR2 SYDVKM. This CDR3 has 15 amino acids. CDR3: CASSKIEVAKNIQYF. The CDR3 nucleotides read TGTGCCAGCAGTAAGATCGAGGTAGCCAAAAACATTCAGTACTTC. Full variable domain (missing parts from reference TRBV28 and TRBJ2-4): DVKVTQSSRYLVKRTGEKVFLECVQDMDHENMFWYRQDPGLGLRLIYFSYDVKMKEKGDIPEGYSVSREKKERFSLILESASTNQTSMYLCASSKIEVAKNIQYFGAGTRLSVL.

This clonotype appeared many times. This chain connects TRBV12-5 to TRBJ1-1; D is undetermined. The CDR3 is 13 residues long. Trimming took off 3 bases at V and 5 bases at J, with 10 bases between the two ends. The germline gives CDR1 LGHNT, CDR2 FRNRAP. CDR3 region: CASGFRRDTEAFF. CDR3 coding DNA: TGTGCTAGTGGTTTTAGAAGGGATACTGAAGCTTTCTTT.

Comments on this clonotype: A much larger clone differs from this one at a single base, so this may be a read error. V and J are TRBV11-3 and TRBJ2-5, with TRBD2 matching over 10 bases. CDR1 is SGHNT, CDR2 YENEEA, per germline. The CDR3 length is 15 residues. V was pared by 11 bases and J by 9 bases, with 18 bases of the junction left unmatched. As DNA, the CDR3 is TGTGCCTGGAGTGTGACTAGCGGGCCAGGGGAGGCCCAGTACTTC. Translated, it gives CAWSVTSGPGEAQYF.

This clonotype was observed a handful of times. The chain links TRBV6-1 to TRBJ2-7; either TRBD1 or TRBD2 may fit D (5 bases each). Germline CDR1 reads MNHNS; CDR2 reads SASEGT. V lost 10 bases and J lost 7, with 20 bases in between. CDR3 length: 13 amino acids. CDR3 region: CATTGTNAREQYF. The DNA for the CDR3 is TGTGCCACAACCGGGACCAACGCGAGGGAGCAGTACTTC.

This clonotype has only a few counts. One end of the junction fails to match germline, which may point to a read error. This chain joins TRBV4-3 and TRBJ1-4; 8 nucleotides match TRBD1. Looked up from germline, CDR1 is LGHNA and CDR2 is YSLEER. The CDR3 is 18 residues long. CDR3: CASSQEAMDRVETEKLFF. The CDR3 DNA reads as TGCGCCAGCAGCCAAGAGGCAATGGACAGGGTGGAAACGGAAAAGCTGTTTTTT.

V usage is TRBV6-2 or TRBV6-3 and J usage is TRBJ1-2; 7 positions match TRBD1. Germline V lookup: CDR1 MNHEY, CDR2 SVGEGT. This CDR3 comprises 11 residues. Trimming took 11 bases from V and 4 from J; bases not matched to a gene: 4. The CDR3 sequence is CAAGTAYGYTF. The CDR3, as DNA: TGTGCCGCTGGGACAGCCTATGGCTACACCTTC.